This record covers a single T cell receptor beta chain. Its antigen target is currently unknown. Per-base qualities were not stored, and no clone one base away is much larger. This sample is part of a study of blood T cell repertoires in COVID-19 (TCRdb year 2020). Regarding the complete study: The collaborator samples originated in the United States, Italy and Spain and spanned the acute and convalescent phases of COVID-19. The material from the prospective study consisted of cDNA or gDNA derived from T cells, B-cell-depleted T cells, or PBMCs. Deeply sampled blood TCRbeta repertoires from subjects exposed to, actively infected with, or recovered from COVID-19 were included in the dataset. The repertoires were released in a freely available public database meant as a resource for research on the immune response to SARS-CoV-2. The samples were drawn from two sources: the first 160 participants of the ongoing ImmuneRACE study, and about 1,300 subjects contributed by 6 global collaborators. A de-identified subject ID, COVID-19 status, age in years and sex were almost always included in the sample metadata. Where available, HLA class I and class II types were taken from metadata supplied by the sample provider and were not determined by assay-based typing.

Participants in the prospective study were enrolled through a virtual design, were aged about 18 to 100 years, and lived in about 25 United States geographic areas. Cohort assignment in the prospective study relied on participant-reported clinical history from a screening survey and a study questionnaire. Recovered participants in ImmuneRACE Cohort 3 were defined by two consecutive negative NP/OP PCR tests, clearance by a healthcare professional, or resolution of symptoms. In the prospective study, whole blood, serum and a nasopharyngeal or oropharyngeal swab were collected from each participant by mobile phlebotomists. Over a roughly 2-month period, participants in the prospective study had the option of providing additional blood draws and questionnaires. Before DNA extraction, blood samples from the prospective study were shipped at room temperature or frozen. The study at large found these results: Clinical and demographic metadata were provided uncurated, with the amount varying by source and participant.

TCRbeta CDR3 regions were amplified from genomic DNA by means of the immunoSEQ Assay, a bias-controlled multiplex PCR. The authors' pipeline ran thus. Within the assay, amplification of reference gene primers was used to estimate how many nucleated cells each sample contained. To quantify the absolute abundance of each unique TCRbeta CDR3 rearrangement, sequence reads were collapsed and filtered. For each sample, productive Simpson clonality was calculated as the square root of Simpson's diversity index over productive rearrangements. The clones in this table, taken by TCRdb from immuneACCESS, are in-frame only. Not every clone is retained; where verified, under half of the shortfall comes from an unresolved V gene, and the cause of the rest is unknown. D and trimming come from the DNA, and the V and J calls and clone size come from that table. The sample includes 200,000 or so clones, with roughly four fifths observed a single time. Approximately 7.9% of the sample is taken by the ten largest.

This receptor was taken from a man aged 40-49 years who had recovered from COVID-19. Sequencing was done on a sample of PBMCs or T cells enriched from blood (not recorded which).

The DNA sequence follows: TGCGCCAGCAGTGAAGCGGACAGGGGGCATGGTGCAACTAATGAAAAACTGTTTTTT. Protein translation: CASSEADRGHGATNEKLFF. The receptor chain draws on TRBV10-1 and TRBJ1-4, with TRBD1 matching 11 junction bases. Looking up the germline V gene (reference sequence) yields CDR1 WNHNN and CDR2 SYGVQD. The CDR3 covers 19 residues, taking in both the cysteine and the phenylalanine. The read is trimmed to its CDR3 DNA, 57 bases read in frame from base 1. V trim: 3 bases; J trim: 0 bases; unmatched bases: 9.